This T cell receptor beta chain was recorded in a study of blood T cells in healthy people across ages. Regarding the study as a whole: Long-lived donors exceeded aged donors in naive CD4+ cells and diversity.

Each sample used at least 6 million PBMCs. The amount of total RNA extracted per sample was at least 5.5 micrograms. Sample-barcoded 5' priming and a J-beta primer mix drove a second PCR of roughly 7 to 11 cycles. TCRdb reprocessed the 5' RACE reads via MiXCR and lists one record per CDR3 protein. Of 550,000 to 600,000 distinct CDR3 sequences listed, roughly a quarter are singletons. As to this clonotype: Antigen: not known.

Germline lookup yields CDR1 SGHRS and CDR2 YFSETQ. The CDR3 has 16 residues. This receptor was taken from a woman in her 70s in good health. The sequenced sample was blood. The gene calls are TRBV5-1 and TRBJ2-1; 8 bases agree with TRBD1. TRBJ2-5 matches the DNA end more closely, so the J call is doubtful. The CDR3: CASSLGGTGGTETQYF. The DNA of the CDR3 is TGCGCCAGCAGCTTGGGGGGGACAGGAGGAACAGAGACCCAGTACTTC.